The present entry profiles one T cell receptor (beta chain) with its context. Method: immunoSEQ multiplex PCR; TCRdb's copy keeps in-frame clones and lacks some. The sample contains around 27,000 clones, 65% to 90% of which appear only once. These data belong to a study of control samples from healthy donors and cancer patients. Trimming cost V 10 bases and J 7 bases, with 17 bases left between them. CDR1 MNHNY and CDR2 SVGAGI come from the germline V gene (reference sequence). This CDR3 has 14 residues. This clonotype originated in a woman aged 55-69 years with head and neck cancer. Specimen: PBMCs. V is TRBV6-6 and J is TRBJ1-6; D unclear. The CDR3, as DNA: TGTGCCACTACCCCCGGGGAGCACAATTCACCCCTCCACTTT. This translates into CATTPGEHNSPLHF.